This T cell receptor beta chain comes out of a study of blood T cell repertoires in COVID-19. Study details: In each case, the material was cDNA or gDNA derived from T cells, B-cell-depleted T cells, or PBMCs.

Categorization into cohorts depended on clinical history that participants reported. Recovered status applied to Cohort 3 donors who had two consecutive negative PCRs. It also applied to those with clearance or with symptom resolution. Sequencing was performed with immunoSEQ multiplex PCR; in TCRdb, only in-frame clones are kept and a portion is missing. The sample shows under 150,000 clones, around 83% of them seen only once. This CDR3 has 15 residues. V lost 4 bases and J 2 bases, leaving 15 bases between the germline ends. Looked up from germline, CDR1 is ENHRY and CDR2 is SYGVKD. This sequence originates from a man aged 25 to 40 who had recovered from COVID-19. V is TRBV10-3 and J is TRBJ2-7, with D maybe TRBD2 (5 bases). Source material: PBMCs or T cells enriched from blood (not recorded which). The CDR3 sequence: CAISGMTTRPYEQYF. The DNA for the CDR3 is TGTGCCATCAGTGGGATGACTACCCGTCCCTACGAGCAGTACTTC.